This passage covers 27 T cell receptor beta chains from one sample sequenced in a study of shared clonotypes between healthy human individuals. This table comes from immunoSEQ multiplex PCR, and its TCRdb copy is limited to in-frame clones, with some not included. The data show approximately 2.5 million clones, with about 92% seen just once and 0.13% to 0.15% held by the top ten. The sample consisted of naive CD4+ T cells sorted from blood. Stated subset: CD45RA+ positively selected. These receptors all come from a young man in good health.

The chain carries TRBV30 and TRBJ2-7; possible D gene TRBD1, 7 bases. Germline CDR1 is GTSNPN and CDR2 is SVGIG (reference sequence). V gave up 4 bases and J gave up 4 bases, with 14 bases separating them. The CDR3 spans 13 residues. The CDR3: CAWTQGGIYEQYF. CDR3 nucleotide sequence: TGTGCCTGGACTCAGGGGGGCATTTACGAGCAGTACTTC.

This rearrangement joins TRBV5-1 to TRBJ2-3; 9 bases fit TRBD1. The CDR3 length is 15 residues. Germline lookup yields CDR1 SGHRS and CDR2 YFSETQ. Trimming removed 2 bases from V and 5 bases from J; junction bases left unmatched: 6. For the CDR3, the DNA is TGCGCCAGCAGCTTCCGGGACAGGGACTTAGATACGCAGTATTTT. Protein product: CASSFRDRDLDTQYF.

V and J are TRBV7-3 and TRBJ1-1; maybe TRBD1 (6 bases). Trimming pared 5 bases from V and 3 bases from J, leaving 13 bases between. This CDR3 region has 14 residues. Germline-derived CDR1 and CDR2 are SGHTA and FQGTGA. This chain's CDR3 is CASSQQGGDTEAFF. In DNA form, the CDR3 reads TGTGCCAGCAGCCAACAGGGCGGGGACACTGAAGCTTTCTTT.

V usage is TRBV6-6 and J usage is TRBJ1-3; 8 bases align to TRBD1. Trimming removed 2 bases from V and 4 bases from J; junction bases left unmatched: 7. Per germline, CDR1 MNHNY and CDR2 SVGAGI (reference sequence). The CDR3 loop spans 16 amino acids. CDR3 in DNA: TGTGCCAGCAGTTACGACAGGGGTAGTAGGGGAAACACCATATATTTT. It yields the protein CASSYDRGSRGNTIYF.

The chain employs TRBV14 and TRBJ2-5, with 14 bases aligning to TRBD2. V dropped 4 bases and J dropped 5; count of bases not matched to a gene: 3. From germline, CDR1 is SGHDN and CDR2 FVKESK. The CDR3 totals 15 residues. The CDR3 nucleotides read TGTGCCAGCAGCCGGGGACTAGCGGGAGTTGAGACCCAGTACTTC. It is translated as CASSRGLAGVETQYF.

CDR3 nucleotide sequence: TGTGCCATCAGTGAGTCCGGGGTGGCTAATGAAAAACTGTTTTTT. Translated: CAISESGVANEKLFF. The V gene is TRBV10-3, the J gene TRBJ1-4; D gene uncertain. Germline CDR1 ENHRY, CDR2 SYGVKD. V was pared by 0 bases and J by 3 bases, with 8 bases between. This CDR3 is built from 15 residues.

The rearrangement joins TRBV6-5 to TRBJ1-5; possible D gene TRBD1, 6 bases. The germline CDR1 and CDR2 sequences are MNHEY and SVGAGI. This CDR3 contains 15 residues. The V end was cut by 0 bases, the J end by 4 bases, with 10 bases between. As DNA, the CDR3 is TGTGCCAGCAGTTACTCGAGAAGGGGGAATCAGCCCCAGCATTTT. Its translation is CASSYSRRGNQPQHF.

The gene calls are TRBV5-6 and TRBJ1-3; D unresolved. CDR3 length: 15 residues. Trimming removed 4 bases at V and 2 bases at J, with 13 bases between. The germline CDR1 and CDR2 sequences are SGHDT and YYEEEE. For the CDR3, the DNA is TGTGCCAGCAGCCCCTCAGAGGCCCCTGGAAACACCATATATTTT. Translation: CASSPSEAPGNTIYF.

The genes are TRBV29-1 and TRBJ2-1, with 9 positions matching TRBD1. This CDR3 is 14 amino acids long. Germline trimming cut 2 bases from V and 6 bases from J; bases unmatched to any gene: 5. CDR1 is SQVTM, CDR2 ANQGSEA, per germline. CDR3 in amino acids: CSVEWVQGANEQFF. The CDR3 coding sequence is TGCAGCGTTGAATGGGTACAGGGGGCCAATGAGCAGTTCTTC.

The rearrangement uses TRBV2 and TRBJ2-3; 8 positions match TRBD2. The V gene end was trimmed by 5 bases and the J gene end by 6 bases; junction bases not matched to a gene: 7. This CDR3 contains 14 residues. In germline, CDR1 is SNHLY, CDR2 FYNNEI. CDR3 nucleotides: TGTGCCAGCAGTCCAGGGACTAGTAGGGATACGCAGTATTTT. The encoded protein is CASSPGTSRDTQYF. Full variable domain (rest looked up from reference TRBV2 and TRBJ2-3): EPEVTQTPSHQVTQMGQEVILRCVPISNHLYFYWYRQILGQKVEFLVSFYNNEISEKSEIFDDQFSVERPDGSNFTLKIRSTKLEDSAMYFCASSPGTSRDTQYFGPGTRLTVL.

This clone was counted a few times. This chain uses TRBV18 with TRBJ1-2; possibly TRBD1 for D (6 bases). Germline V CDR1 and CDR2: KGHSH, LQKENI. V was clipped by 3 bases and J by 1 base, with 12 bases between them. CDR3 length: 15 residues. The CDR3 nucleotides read TGTGCCAGCTCACCGGAGGACAGAAGTAACTATGGCTACACCTTC. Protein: CASSPEDRSNYGYTF.

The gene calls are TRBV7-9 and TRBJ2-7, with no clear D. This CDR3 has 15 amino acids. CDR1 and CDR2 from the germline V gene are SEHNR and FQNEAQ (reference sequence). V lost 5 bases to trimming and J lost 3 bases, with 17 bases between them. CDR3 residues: CASSLSSANRYEQYF. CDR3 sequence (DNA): TGTGCCAGCAGCCTCTCATCGGCAAATCGCTACGAGCAGTACTTC.

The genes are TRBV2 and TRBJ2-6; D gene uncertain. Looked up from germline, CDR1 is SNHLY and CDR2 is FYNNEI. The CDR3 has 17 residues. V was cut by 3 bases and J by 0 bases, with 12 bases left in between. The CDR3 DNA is TGTGCCAGCAGTGAGCTCAGCCGAAGCTCTGGGGCCAACGTCCTGACTTTC. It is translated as CASSELSRSSGANVLTF.

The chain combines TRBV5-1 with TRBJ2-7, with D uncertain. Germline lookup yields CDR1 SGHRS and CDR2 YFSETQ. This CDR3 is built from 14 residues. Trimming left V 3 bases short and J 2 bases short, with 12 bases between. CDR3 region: CASSSRTATYEQYF. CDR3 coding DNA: TGCGCCAGCAGCTCCCGGACGGCTACCTACGAGCAGTACTTC. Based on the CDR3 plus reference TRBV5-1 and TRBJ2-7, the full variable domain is KAGVTQTPRYLIKTRGQQVTLSCSPISGHRSVSWYQQTPGQGLQFLFEYFSETQRNKGNFPGRFSGRQFSNSRSEMNVSTLELGDSALYLCASSSRTATYEQYFGPGTRLTVT.

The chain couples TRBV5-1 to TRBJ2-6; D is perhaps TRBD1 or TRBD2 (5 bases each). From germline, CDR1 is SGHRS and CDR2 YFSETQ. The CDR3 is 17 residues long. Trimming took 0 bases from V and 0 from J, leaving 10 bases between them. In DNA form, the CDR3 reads TGCGCCAGCAGCTTGGTGGGTGGGGGCTCTGGGGCCAACGTCCTGACTTTC. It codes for CASSLVGGGSGANVLTF.

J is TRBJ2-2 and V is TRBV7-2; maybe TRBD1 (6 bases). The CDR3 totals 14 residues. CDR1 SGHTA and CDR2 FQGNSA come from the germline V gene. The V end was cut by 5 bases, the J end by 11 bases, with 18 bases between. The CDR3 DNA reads TGTGCCAGCAGCACAGGGCTTGGAATTGAAGAGCTGTTTTTT. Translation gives CASSTGLGIEELFF.

Here the CDR3 reads CASSPRGGQTEAFF. The CDR3 DNA is TGTGCCAGCAGCCCCAGGGGCGGGCAGACTGAAGCTTTCTTT. The chain has TRBV5-4 and TRBJ1-1; TRBD1 might be the D (6 bases). With 4 bases removed from V and 5 bases from J, the gap between germline ends came to 15 bases. This CDR3 is built from 14 residues. CDR1 is SGHNT, CDR2 YYREEE, per germline (reference sequence).

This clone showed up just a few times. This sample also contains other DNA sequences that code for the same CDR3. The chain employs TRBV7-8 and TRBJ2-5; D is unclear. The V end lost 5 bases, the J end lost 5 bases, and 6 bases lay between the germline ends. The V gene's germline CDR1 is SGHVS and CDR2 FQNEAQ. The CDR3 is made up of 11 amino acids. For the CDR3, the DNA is TGTGCCAGCAGCCCCCGGGAGACCCAGTACTTC. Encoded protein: CASSPRETQYF. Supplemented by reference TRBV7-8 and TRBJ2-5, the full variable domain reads GAGVSQSPRYKVAKRGQDVALRCDPISGHVSLFWYQQALGQGPEFLTYFQNEAQLDKSGLPSDRFFAERPEGSVSTLKIQRTQQEDSAVYLCASSPRETQYFGPGTRLLVL.

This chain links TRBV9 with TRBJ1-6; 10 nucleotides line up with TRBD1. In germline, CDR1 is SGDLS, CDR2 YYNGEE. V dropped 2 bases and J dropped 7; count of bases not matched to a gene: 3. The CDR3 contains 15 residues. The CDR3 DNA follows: TGTGCCAGCAGCGTGGGACAGGGGTTGAATTCACCCCTCCACTTT. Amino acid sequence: CASSVGQGLNSPLHF.

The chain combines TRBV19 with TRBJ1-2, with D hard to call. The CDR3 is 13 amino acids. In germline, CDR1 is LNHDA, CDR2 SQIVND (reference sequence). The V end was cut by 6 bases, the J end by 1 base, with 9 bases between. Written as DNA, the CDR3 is TGTGCCAGTAGCACCGGACTTAACTATGGCTACACCTTC. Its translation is CASSTGLNYGYTF.

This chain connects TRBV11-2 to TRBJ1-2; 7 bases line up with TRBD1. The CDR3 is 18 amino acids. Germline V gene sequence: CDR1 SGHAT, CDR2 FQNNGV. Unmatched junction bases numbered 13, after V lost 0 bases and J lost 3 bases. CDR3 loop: CASSLEKGYRGLYYGYTF. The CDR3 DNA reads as TGTGCCAGCAGCTTAGAGAAAGGGTACAGGGGACTCTACTATGGCTACACCTTC. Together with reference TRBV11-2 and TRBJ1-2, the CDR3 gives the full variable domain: EAGVAQSPRYKIIEKRQSVAFWCNPISGHATLYWYQQILGQGPKLLIQFQNNGVVDDSQLPKDRFSAERLKGVDSTLKIQPAKLEDSAVYLCASSLEKGYRGLYYGYTFGSGTRLTVV.

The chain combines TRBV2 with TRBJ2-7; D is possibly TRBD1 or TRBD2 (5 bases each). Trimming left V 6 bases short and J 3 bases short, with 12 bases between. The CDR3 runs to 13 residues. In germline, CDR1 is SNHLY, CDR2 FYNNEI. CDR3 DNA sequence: TGTGCCAGCAGCGTGGGACGGAACTACGAGCAGTACTTC. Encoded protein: CASSVGRNYEQYF.

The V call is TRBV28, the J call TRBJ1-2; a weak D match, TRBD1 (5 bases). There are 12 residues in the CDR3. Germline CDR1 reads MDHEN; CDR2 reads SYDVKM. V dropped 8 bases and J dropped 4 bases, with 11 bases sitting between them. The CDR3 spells CASQGTVYGYTF. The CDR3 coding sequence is TGTGCCAGCCAAGGGACGGTCTATGGCTACACCTTC.

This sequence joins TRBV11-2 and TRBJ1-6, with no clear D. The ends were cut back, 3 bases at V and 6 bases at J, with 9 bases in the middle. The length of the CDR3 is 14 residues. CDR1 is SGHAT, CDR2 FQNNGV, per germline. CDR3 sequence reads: CASSFGPFNSPLHF. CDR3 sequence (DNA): TGTGCCAGCAGCTTCGGGCCCTTTAATTCACCCCTCCACTTT.

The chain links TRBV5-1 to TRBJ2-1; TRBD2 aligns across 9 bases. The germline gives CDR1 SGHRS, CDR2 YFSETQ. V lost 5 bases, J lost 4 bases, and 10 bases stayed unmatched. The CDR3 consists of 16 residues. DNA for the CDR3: TGCGCCAGCAGGGGTCGGCTAGCGGGACCTTACAATGAGCAGTTCTTC. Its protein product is CASRGRLAGPYNEQFF. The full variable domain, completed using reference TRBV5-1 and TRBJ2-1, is KAGVTQTPRYLIKTRGQQVTLSCSPISGHRSVSWYQQTPGQGLQFLFEYFSETQRNKGNFPGRFSGRQFSNSRSEMNVSTLELGDSALYLCASRGRLAGPYNEQFFGPGTRLTVL.

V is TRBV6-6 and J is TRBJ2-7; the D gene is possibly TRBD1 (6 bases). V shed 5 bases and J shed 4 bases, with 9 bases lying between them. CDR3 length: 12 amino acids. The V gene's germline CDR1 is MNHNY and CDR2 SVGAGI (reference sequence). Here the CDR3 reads CASSGRGYEQYF. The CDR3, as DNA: TGTGCCAGCAGTGGCAGGGGTTACGAGCAGTACTTC.

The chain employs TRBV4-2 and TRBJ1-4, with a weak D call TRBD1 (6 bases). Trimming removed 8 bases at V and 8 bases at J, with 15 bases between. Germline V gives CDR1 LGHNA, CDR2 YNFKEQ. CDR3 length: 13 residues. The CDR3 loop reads CASEGGNAEKLFF. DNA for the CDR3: TGTGCCAGCGAGGGGGGGAACGCCGAAAAACTGTTTTTT.